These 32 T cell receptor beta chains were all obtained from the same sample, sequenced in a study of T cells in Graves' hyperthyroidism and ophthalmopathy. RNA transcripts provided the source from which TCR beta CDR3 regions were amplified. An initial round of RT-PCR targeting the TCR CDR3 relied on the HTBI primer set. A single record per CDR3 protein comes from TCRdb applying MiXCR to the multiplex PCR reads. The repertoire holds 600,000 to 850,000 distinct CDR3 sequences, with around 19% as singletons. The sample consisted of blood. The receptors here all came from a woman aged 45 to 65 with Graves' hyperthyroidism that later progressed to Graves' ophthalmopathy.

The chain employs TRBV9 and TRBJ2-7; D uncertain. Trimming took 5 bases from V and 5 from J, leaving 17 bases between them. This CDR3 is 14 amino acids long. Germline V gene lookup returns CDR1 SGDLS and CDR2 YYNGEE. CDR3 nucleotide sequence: TGTGCCAGCAGTAGTCTAGGAGCGAGCGACGAGCAGTACTTC. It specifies CASSSLGASDEQYF. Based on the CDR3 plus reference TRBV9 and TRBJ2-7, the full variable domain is DSGVTQTPKHLITATGQRVTLRCSPRSGDLSVYWYQQSLDQGLQFLIQYYNGEERAKGNILERFSAQQFPDLHSELNLSSLELGDSALYFCASSSLGASDEQYFGPGTRLTVT.

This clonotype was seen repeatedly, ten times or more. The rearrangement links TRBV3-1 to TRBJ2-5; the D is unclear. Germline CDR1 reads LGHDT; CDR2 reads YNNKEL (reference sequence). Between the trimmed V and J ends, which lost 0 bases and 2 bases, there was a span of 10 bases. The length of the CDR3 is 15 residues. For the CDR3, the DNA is TGTGCCAGCAGCCAAGATACTCACTTTCAAGAGACCCAGTACTTC. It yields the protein CASSQDTHFQETQYF.

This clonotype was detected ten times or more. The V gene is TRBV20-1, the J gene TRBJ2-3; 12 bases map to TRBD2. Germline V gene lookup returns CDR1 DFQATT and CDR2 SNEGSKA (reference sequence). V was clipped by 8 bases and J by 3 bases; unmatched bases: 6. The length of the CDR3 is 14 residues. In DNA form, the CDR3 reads TGCAGTCCAAGGACTAGCGGGGAGACAGATACGCAGTATTTT. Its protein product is CSPRTSGETDTQYF.

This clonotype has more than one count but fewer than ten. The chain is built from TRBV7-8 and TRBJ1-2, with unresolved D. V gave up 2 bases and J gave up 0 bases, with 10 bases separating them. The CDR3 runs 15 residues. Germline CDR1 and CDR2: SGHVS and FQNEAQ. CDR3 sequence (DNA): TGTGCCAGCAGCTTAATCGTCAGCACTAACTATGGCTACACCTTC. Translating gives CASSLIVSTNYGYTF.

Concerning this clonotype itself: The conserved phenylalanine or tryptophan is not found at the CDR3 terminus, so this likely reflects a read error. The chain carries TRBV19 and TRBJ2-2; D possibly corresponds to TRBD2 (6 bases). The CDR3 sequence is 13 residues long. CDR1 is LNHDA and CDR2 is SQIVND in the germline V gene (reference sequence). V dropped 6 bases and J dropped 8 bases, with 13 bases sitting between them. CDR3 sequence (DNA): TGTGCCAGTAGATCCCGCCTAGCGGGGGAGCTGTTTCCT. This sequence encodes CASRSRLAGELFP.

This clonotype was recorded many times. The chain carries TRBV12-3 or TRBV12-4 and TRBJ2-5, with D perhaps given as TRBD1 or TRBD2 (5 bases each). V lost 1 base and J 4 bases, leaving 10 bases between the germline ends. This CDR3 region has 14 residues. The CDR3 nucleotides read TGTGCCAGCAGTTTAGAGGGGAGTCGAGAGACCCAGTACTTC. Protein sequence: CASSLEGSRETQYF.

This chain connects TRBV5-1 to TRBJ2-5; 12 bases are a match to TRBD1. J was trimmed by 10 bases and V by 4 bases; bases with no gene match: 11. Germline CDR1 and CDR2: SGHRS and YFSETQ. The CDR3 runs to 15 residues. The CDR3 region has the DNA TGCGCCAGCAGCCAGGGACAGGGGGCAACAAGTCGCCAGTACTTC. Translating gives CASSQGQGATSRQYF.

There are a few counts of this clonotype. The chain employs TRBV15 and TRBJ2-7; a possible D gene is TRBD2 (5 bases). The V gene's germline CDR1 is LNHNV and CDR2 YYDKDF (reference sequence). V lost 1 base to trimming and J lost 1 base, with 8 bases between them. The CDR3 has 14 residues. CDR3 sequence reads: CATSRGRTSYEQYF. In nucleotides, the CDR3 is TGTGCCACCAGCAGAGGTAGGACTTCCTACGAGCAGTACTTC.

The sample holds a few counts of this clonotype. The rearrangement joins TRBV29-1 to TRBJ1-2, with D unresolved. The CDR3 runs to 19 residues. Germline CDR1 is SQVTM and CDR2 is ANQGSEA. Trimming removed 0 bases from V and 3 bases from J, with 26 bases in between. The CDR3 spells CSVEERSGPDTRPDYGYTF. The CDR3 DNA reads TGCAGCGTTGAAGAACGGTCAGGTCCAGACACCCGCCCCGACTATGGCTACACCTTC.

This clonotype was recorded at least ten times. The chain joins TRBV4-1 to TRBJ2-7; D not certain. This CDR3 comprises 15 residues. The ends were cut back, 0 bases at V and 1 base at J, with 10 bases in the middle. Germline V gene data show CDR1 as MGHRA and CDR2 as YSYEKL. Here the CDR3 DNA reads TGCGCCAGCAGCCAAGAGGTTTTGGATTCCTACGAGCAGTACTTC. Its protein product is CASSQEVLDSYEQYF.

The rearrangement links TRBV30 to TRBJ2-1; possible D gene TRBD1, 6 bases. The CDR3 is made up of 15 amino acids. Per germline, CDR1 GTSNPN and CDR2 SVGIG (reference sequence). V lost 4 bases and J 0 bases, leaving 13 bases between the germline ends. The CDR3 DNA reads TGTGCCTGGACATCCGGACAGAGCTCCTACAATGAGCAGTTCTTC. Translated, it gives CAWTSGQSSYNEQFF.

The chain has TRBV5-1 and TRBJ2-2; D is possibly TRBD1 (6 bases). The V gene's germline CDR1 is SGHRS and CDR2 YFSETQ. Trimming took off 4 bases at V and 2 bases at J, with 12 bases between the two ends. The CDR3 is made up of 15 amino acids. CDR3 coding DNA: TGCGCCAGCAGCCTATGGACAGATAACACCGGGGAGCTGTTTTTT. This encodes CASSLWTDNTGELFF.

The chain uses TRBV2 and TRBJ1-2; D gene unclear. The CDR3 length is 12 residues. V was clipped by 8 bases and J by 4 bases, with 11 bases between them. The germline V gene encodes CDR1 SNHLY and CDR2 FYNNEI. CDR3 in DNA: TGTGCCAGCCGTGCTTGGGGCTATGGCTACACCTTC. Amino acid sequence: CASRAWGYGYTF.

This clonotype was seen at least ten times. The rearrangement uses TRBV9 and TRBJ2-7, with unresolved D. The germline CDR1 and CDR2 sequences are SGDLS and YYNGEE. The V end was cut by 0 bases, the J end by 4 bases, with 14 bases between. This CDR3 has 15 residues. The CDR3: CASSVGREDGYEQYF. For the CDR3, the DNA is TGTGCCAGCAGCGTAGGACGTGAAGACGGTTACGAGCAGTACTTC.

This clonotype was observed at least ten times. The CDR3 coding sequence is TGCGCCAGCAGCTCGACGGTGATTAATTCACCCCTCCACTTT. Protein sequence: CASSSTVINSPLHF. V and J are TRBV5-1 and TRBJ1-6; D not certain. This CDR3 region has 14 residues. Germline V gives CDR1 SGHRS, CDR2 YFSETQ. With 3 bases removed from V and 6 bases from J, the gap between germline ends came to 10 bases.

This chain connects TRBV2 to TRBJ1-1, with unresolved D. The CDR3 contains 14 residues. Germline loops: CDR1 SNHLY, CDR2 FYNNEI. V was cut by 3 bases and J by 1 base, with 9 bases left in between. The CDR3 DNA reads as TGTGCCAGCAGTGAGGCCTACTGGAACACTGAAGCTTTCTTT. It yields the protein CASSEAYWNTEAFF.

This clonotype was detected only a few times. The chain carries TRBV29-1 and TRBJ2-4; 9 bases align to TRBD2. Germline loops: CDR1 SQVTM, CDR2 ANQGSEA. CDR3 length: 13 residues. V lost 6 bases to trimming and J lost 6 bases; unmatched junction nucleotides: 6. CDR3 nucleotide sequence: TGCAGCGTCGACCTAGCGGGGTCAAACATTCAGTACTTC. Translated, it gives CSVDLAGSNIQYF.

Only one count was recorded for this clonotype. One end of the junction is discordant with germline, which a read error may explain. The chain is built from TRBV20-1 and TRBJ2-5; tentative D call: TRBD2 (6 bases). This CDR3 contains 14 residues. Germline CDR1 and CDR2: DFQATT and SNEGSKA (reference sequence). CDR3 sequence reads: CGARDQVHTRDQYF. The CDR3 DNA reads TGCGGTGCTAGAGACCAAGTCCACACGCGGGACCAGTACTTC.

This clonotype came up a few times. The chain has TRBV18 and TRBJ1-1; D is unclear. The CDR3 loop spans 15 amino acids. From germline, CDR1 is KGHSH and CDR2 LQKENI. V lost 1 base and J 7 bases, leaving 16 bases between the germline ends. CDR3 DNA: TGTGCCAGCTCACCACGGGGATCGGATGGGGATGAAGCTTTCTTT. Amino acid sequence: CASSPRGSDGDEAFF.

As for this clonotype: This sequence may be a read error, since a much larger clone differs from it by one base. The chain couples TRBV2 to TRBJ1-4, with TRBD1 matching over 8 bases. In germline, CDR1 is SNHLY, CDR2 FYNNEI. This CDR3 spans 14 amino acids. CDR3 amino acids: CASFRTGTNEKLSF. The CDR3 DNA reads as TGTGCCAGCTTTAGGACAGGGACTAATGAAAAACTGTCTTTT.

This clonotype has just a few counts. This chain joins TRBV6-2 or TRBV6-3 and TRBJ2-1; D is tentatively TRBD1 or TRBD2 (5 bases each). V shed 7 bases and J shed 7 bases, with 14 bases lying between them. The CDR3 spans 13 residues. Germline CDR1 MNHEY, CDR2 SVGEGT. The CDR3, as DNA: TGTGCCAGCACCCCGGGACCGTGGAATGAGCAGTTCTTC. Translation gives CASTPGPWNEQFF.

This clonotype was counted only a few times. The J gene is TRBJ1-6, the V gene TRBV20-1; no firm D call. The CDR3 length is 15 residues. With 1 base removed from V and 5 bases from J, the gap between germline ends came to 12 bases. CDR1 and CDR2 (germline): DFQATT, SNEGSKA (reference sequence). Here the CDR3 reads CSARGGGLDNSPLHF. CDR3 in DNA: TGCAGTGCTAGAGGTGGTGGCTTAGATAATTCACCCCTCCACTTT.

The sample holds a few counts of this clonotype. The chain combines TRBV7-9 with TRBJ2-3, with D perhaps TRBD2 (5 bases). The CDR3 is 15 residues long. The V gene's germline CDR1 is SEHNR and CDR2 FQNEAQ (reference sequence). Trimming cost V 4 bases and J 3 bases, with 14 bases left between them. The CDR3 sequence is CASSSEGLWTDTQYF. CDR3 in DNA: TGTGCCAGCAGCTCAGAGGGCCTCTGGACAGATACGCAGTATTTT.

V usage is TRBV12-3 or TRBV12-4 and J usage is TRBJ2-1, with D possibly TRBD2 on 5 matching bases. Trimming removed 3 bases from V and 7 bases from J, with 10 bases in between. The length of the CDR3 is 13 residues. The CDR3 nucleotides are TGTGCCAGCAGTTTTAGGCCGGGGAATGAGCAGTTCTTC. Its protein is CASSFRPGNEQFF.

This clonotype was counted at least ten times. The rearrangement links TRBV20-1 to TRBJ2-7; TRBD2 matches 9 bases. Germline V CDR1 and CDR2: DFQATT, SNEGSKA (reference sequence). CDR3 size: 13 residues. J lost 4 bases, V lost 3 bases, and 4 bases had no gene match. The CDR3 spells CSASRGGGYEQYF. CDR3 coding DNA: TGCAGTGCTAGTCGCGGGGGGGGTTACGAGCAGTACTTC.

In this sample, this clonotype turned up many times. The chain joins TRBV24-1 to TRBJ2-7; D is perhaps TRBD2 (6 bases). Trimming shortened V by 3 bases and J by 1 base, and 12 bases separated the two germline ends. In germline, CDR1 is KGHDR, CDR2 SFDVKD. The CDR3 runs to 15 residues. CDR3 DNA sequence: TGTGCCACCAGTGATGCGGCTAGCGTGTCCTACGAGCAGTACTTC. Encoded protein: CATSDAASVSYEQYF.

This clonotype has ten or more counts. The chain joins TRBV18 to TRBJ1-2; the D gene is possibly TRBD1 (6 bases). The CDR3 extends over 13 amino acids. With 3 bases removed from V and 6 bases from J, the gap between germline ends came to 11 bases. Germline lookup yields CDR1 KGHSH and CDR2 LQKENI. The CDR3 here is CASSPQGRNGYTF. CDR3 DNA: TGTGCCAGCTCACCCCAGGGGAGGAATGGCTACACCTTC.

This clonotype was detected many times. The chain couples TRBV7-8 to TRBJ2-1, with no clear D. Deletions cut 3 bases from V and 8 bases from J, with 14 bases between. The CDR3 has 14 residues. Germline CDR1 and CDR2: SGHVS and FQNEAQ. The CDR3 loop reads CASSFSTLFHEQFF. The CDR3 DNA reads TGTGCCAGCAGCTTTTCGACTCTGTTTCATGAGCAGTTCTTC.

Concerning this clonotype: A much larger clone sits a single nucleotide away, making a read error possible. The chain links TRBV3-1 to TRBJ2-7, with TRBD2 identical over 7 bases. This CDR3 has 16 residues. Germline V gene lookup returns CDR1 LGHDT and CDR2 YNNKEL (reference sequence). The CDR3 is CASRQEGAGVSYEQYF. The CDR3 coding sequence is TGTGCCAGCAGGCAAGAAGGGGCGGGAGTCTCCTACGAGCAGTACTTC.

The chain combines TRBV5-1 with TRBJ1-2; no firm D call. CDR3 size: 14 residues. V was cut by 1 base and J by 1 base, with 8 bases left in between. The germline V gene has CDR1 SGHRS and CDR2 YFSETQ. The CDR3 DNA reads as TGCGCCAGCAGCTTGTATTACAATAACTATGGCTACACCTTC. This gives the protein CASSLYYNNYGYTF.

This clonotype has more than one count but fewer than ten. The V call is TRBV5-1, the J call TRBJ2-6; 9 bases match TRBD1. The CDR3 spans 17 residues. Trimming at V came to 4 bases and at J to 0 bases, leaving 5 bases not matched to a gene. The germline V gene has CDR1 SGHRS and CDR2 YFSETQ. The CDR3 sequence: CASSGGQGLSGANVLTF. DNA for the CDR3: TGCGCCAGCAGCGGGGGACAGGGACTCTCTGGGGCCAACGTCCTGACTTTC.

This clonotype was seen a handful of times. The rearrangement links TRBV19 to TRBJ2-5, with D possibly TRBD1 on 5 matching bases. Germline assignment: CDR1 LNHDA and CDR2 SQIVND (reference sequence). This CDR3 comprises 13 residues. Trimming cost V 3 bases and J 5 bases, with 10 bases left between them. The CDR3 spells CASSMGPLETQYF. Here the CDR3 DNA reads TGTGCCAGTAGTATGGGGCCTTTGGAGACCCAGTACTTC.